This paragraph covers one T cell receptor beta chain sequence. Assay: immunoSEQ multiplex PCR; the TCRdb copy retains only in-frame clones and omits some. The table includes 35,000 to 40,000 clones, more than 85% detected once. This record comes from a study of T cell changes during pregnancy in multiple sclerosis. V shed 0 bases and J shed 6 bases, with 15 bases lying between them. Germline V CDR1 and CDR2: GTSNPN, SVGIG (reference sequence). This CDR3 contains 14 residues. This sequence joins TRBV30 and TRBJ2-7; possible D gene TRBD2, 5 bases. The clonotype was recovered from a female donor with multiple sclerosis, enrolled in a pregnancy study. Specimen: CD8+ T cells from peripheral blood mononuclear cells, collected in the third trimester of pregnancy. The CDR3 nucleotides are TGTGCCTGGAGTGTAGGTCTAGCCTCAGTCGAGCAGTACTTC. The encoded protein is CAWSVGLASVEQYF.